Shown below are 29 T cell receptor beta chains from a single sample sequenced in a study of blood T cell repertoires in COVID-19. Sequencing was performed with immunoSEQ multiplex PCR; in TCRdb, only in-frame clones are kept and a portion is missing. The sample consists of roughly 69,000 clones, 88% of them appearing once. Sequencing was carried out using peripheral blood. The source of these receptors is a human donor in a cohort sampled during active COVID-19.

The CDR3 loop is CASSQGRLAADTQYF. The CDR3 DNA is TGTGCCAGCAGCCAAGGTAGGCTAGCGGCAGATACGCAGTATTTT. The chain employs TRBV3-1 (or the pseudogene TRBV3-2) and TRBJ2-3; TRBD2 agrees at 7 bases. Germline CDR1 and CDR2: LGHDT and YNNKEL (reference sequence). The CDR3 runs 15 residues. Germline trimming cut 1 base from V and 4 bases from J; bases unmatched to any gene: 5.

This chain joins TRBV6-5 and TRBJ1-5, with D tentatively TRBD1 (6 bases). V lost 6 bases to trimming and J lost 4 bases, with 16 bases between them. The CDR3 totals 15 residues. Germline lookup yields CDR1 MNHEY and CDR2 SVGAGI. The CDR3 region is CASSRLRDTNQPQHF. CDR3 sequence (DNA): TGTGCCAGCAGCCGACTCCGGGACACTAATCAGCCCCAGCATTTT.

The chain employs TRBV6-5 and TRBJ2-3, with 7 bases fitting TRBD2. The germline CDR1 and CDR2 sequences are MNHEY and SVGAGI. The CDR3 totals 14 residues. Trimming cost V 10 bases and J 1 base; bases outside gene matches: 8. The CDR3 loop reads CATKSGTRTDTQYF. For the CDR3, the DNA is TGTGCCACCAAAAGCGGGACCCGCACAGATACGCAGTATTTT.

This clone was seen once. V is TRBV5-1 and J is TRBJ2-3; 10 nucleotides line up with TRBD1. The germline V gene encodes CDR1 SGHRS and CDR2 YFSETQ. The V segment lost 0 bases and the J segment 2 bases; nucleotides outside the gene matches: 9. The CDR3 extends over 18 amino acids. DNA for the CDR3: TGCGCCAGCAGCTTGGAAGCCGGGACAGGGGTCTACACAGATACGCAGTATTTT. Its translation is CASSLEAGTGVYTDTQYF.

The rearrangement joins TRBV3-1 (or the pseudogene TRBV3-2) to TRBJ2-5, with TRBD2 matching over 15 bases. The junction had 7 bases not matched to a gene; V was cut back by 3 bases and J by 5 bases. This CDR3 contains 17 residues. CDR1 and CDR2 from the germline V gene are LGHDT and YNNKEL (reference sequence). The CDR3 sequence is CASSQPGLAGGGETQYF. In DNA, the CDR3 is TGTGCCAGCAGCCAGCCGGGACTAGCGGGAGGTGGTGAGACCCAGTACTTC.

This chain uses TRBV3-1 (or the pseudogene TRBV3-2) with TRBJ2-1; possible D gene TRBD2, 6 bases. CDR1 is LGHDT, CDR2 YNNKEL, per germline (reference sequence). This CDR3 spans 14 amino acids. V was shortened by 4 bases and J by 7 bases, with 14 bases between the two germline ends. The CDR3 DNA reads as TGTGCCAGCAGCCTTAGCGGCCACCGGAATGAGCAGTTCTTC. Amino acids: CASSLSGHRNEQFF.

The chain combines TRBV3-1 (or the pseudogene TRBV3-2) with TRBJ2-7; 8 bases are a match to TRBD2. The CDR3 runs 15 residues. CDR1 LGHDT and CDR2 YNNKEL come from the germline V gene (reference sequence). The ends lost 1 base at V and 3 bases at J; junction bases unmatched: 5. CDR3 sequence (DNA): TGTGCCAGCAGCCAAGCCAGCGGGAGTCTCTACGAGCAGTACTTC. The encoded protein is CASSQASGSLYEQYF.

The chain carries TRBV14 and TRBJ2-1; 9 bases align to TRBD2. The ends lost 0 bases at V and 0 bases at J; junction bases unmatched: 9. This CDR3 comprises 19 residues. CDR1 SGHDN and CDR2 FVKESK come from the germline V gene. The CDR3 DNA is TGTGCCAGCAGCCAAGAACGTTCGACTAGCGGAAACTCCTACAATGAGCAGTTCTTC. This codes for CASSQERSTSGNSYNEQFF.

The chain joins TRBV6-5 to TRBJ1-1, with 7 bases fitting TRBD1. The trim removed 6 bases at V and 4 bases at J, leaving 5 bases unmatched. Per germline, CDR1 MNHEY and CDR2 SVGAGI. The CDR3 is 13 residues long. The CDR3 protein is CASRQRGLTEAFF. In DNA, the CDR3 is TGTGCCAGCAGGCAAAGGGGGCTCACTGAAGCTTTCTTT.

V usage is TRBV18 and J usage is TRBJ1-2, with TRBD1 identical over 9 bases. This CDR3 comprises 15 residues. The V gene's germline CDR1 is KGHSH and CDR2 LQKENI. V lost 2 bases and J lost 8; bases outside the gene matches: 9. The chain's CDR3 is CASSPSGTGFGGYTF. DNA for the CDR3: TGTGCCAGCTCACCATCCGGGACAGGGTTTGGAGGCTACACCTTC.

The CDR3 DNA is TGCGCCAGCAGCTTGGCCCCGGGATACTCCTACAATGAGCAGTTCTTC. Protein sequence: CASSLAPGYSYNEQFF. The rearrangement uses TRBV5-1 and TRBJ2-1; D might be TRBD2 (5 bases). This CDR3 spans 16 amino acids. Looked up from germline, CDR1 is SGHRS and CDR2 is YFSETQ. V lost 0 bases, J lost 0 bases, and 10 bases lay in between.

The CDR3, as DNA: TGTGCCAGCGGCCCCGGGACAGGGGGCCAGACCCAGTACTTC. Amino acids: CASGPGTGGQTQYF. The J gene is TRBJ2-5, the V gene TRBV2, with 12 positions matching TRBD1. V dropped 8 bases and J dropped 6; count of bases not matched to a gene: 7. The length of the CDR3 is 14 residues. Germline V gene lookup returns CDR1 SNHLY and CDR2 FYNNEI.

The J gene is TRBJ2-2, the V gene TRBV11-2; a weak D match, TRBD1 (5 bases). Germline values: CDR1 SGHAT, CDR2 FQNNGV. Trimming removed 6 bases at V and 4 bases at J, with 12 bases between. CDR3 length equals 14 residues. The CDR3 here is CASRPGLRTGELFF. CDR3 bases: TGTGCCAGCAGGCCAGGGCTTCGCACCGGGGAGCTGTTTTTT.

This rearrangement joins TRBV7-2 to TRBJ2-7; D gene unclear. Germline V gives CDR1 SGHTA, CDR2 FQGNSA. The ends were cut back, 2 bases at V and 7 bases at J, with 6 bases in the middle. This CDR3 spans 11 amino acids. The CDR3 bases are TGTGCCAGCAGCTTATTGAGGGAGCAGTACTTC. This encodes CASSLLREQYF.

The rearrangement uses TRBV18 and TRBJ1-1; D perhaps matches TRBD1 (5 bases). The CDR3 contains 17 residues. In germline, CDR1 is KGHSH, CDR2 LQKENI. Deletions cut 0 bases from V and 0 bases from J, with 14 bases between. The CDR3 DNA reads as TGTGCCAGCTCACCACCTGGCTCCAGGGCATTGAACACTGAAGCTTTCTTT. Protein: CASSPPGSRALNTEAFF.

This chain connects TRBV28 to TRBJ2-3, with D uncertain. The CDR3 contains 15 residues. Between the trimmed V and J ends, which lost 6 bases and 0 bases, there was a span of 13 bases. CDR1 and CDR2 (germline): MDHEN, SYDVKM. Here the CDR3 DNA reads TGTGCCAGCAGCAGACTCCAAATTAGCACAGATACGCAGTATTTT. Its protein product is CASSRLQISTDTQYF.

The chain combines TRBV29-1 with TRBJ2-2, with a tentative D call TRBD1 (5 bases). Germline CDR1 SQVTM, CDR2 ANQGSEA. The CDR3 has 13 residues. Trimming removed 6 bases at V and 2 bases at J, with 10 bases between. CDR3: CSVGDRNTGELFF. In DNA form, the CDR3 reads TGCAGCGTCGGCGACAGAAACACCGGGGAGCTGTTTTTT.

The chain is built from TRBV5-8 and TRBJ2-7; 8 bases align to TRBD1. V lost 2 bases to trimming and J lost 3 bases; unmatched junction nucleotides: 7. The CDR3 contains 15 residues. Germline V gene lookup returns CDR1 SGHTS and CDR2 YDEGEE. The CDR3 here is CASSFPGQAIYEQYF. As DNA, the CDR3 is TGTGCCAGCAGCTTTCCGGGACAGGCAATCTACGAGCAGTACTTC.

The V gene is TRBV5-6, the J gene TRBJ2-2, with TRBD1 matching 7 bases. Unmatched junction bases numbered 9, after V lost 2 bases and J lost 5 bases. The CDR3 consists of 16 residues. Germline loops: CDR1 SGHDT, CDR2 YYEEEE. In DNA, the CDR3 is TGTGCCAGCAGCTTCCGGACAGGCGGTGGGACCGGGGAGCTGTTTTTT. It is translated as CASSFRTGGGTGELFF.

The chain employs TRBV24-1 and TRBJ1-2; 8 bases are a match to TRBD1. V lost 2 bases to trimming and J lost 7 bases; unmatched junction nucleotides: 2. CDR3 length: 13 residues. The germline V gene has CDR1 KGHDR and CDR2 SFDVKD. The CDR3 here is CATSDSGGPGYTF. The CDR3 region has the DNA TGTGCCACCAGTGATTCAGGGGGCCCTGGCTACACCTTC.

This clone was found a few times. V usage is TRBV13 and J usage is TRBJ2-5, with TRBD2 as a possible D gene (5 bases). The V end was cut by 3 bases, the J end by 5 bases, with 13 bases between. Germline V gene sequence: CDR1 PRHDT, CDR2 FYEKMQ (reference sequence). The CDR3 consists of 14 residues. CDR3 in amino acids: CASSLQAPGETQYF. The CDR3 DNA is TGTGCCAGCAGCTTGCAGGCCCCGGGGGAGACCCAGTACTTC.

The chain employs TRBV28 and TRBJ2-7, with D perhaps matching TRBD1 (5 bases). Between the trimmed V and J ends, which lost 6 bases and 6 bases, there was a span of 24 bases. The CDR3 loop spans 16 amino acids. CDR1 MDHEN and CDR2 SYDVKM come from the germline V gene. CDR3 coding DNA: TGTGCCAGCAGCTCCCCAGGGTCCGGAAAACCTCGCGAGCAGTACTTC. It codes for CASSSPGSGKPREQYF.

This chain joins TRBV6-5 and TRBJ1-5; D is ambiguous. Germline V gives CDR1 MNHEY, CDR2 SVGAGI. Trimming cost V 0 bases and J 4 bases, with 7 bases left between them. The CDR3 runs to 14 residues. In DNA, the CDR3 is TGTGCCAGCAGTTACTCGAGAGGGAATCAGCCCCAGCATTTT. The encoded protein is CASSYSRGNQPQHF.

There are a few counts of this clone. The chain has TRBV5-1 and TRBJ2-3; 14 nucleotides line up with TRBD2. CDR1 is SGHRS and CDR2 is YFSETQ in the germline V gene. V was pared by 4 bases and J by 6 bases, with 4 bases of the junction left unmatched. This CDR3 comprises 15 residues. Written as DNA, the CDR3 is TGCGCCAGCAGCGGGACTAGCGGGAGTCTGGATACGCAGTATTTT. Its translation is CASSGTSGSLDTQYF.

The chain recombines TRBV7-9 with TRBJ1-1; unclear D gene. CDR1 and CDR2 (germline): SEHNR, FQNEAQ (reference sequence). V dropped 2 bases and J dropped 4 bases, with 8 bases sitting between them. This CDR3 region has 13 residues. The CDR3 DNA reads as TGTGCCAGCAGCTTAACCGGGAGCACTGAAGCTTTCTTT. This encodes CASSLTGSTEAFF. The full variable domain, with the rest looked up from reference TRBV7-9 and TRBJ1-1, is DTGVSQNPRHKITKRGQNVTFRCDPISEHNRLYWYRQTLGQGPEFLTYFQNEAQLEKSRLLSDRFSAERPKGSFSTLEIQRTEQGDSAMYLCASSLTGSTEAFFGQGTRLTVV.

The CDR3 reads CSVRQGRETQYF. Written as DNA, the CDR3 is TGCAGCGTCCGACAGGGTCGGGAGACCCAGTACTTC. V gene TRBV29-1 combines with J gene TRBJ2-5, with 7 nucleotides matching TRBD1. Trimming at V came to 6 bases and at J to 5 bases, leaving 6 bases not matched to a gene. This CDR3 contains 12 residues. Germline V gene lookup returns CDR1 SQVTM and CDR2 ANQGSEA.

The chain is built from TRBV3-1 (or the pseudogene TRBV3-2) and TRBJ1-6; the D gene is possibly TRBD1 (6 bases). Germline CDR1 is LGHDT and CDR2 is YNNKEL (reference sequence). The CDR3 length is 15 residues. V lost 3 bases and J 6 bases, leaving 12 bases between the germline ends. CDR3 residues: CASSQWGLLNSPLHF. The CDR3 DNA follows: TGTGCCAGCAGCCAGTGGGGGCTGCTTAATTCACCCCTCCACTTT.

The V call is TRBV3-1 (or the pseudogene TRBV3-2), the J call TRBJ2-2, with 10 bases matching TRBD2. Germline V CDR1 and CDR2: LGHDT, YNNKEL (reference sequence). Losses at the gene ends were 5 bases for V and 2 bases for J; bases not matched to a gene: 8. The CDR3 extends over 17 amino acids. In DNA, the CDR3 is TGTGCCAGCAGCAAAGGGAGCGGGAGGGCCAACACCGGGGAGCTGTTTTTT. It yields the protein CASSKGSGRANTGELFF.

The genes are TRBV18 and TRBJ1-1; 11 nucleotides align to TRBD1. The J segment lost 4 bases and the V segment lost 3 bases, leaving 7 bases of the junction unmatched. The germline V gene has CDR1 KGHSH and CDR2 LQKENI. CDR3 length: 16 amino acids. The CDR3 DNA reads as TGTGCCAGCTCACCCCCGGACAGGGGGCGAGGCACTGAAGCTTTCTTT. As protein: CASSPPDRGRGTEAFF.